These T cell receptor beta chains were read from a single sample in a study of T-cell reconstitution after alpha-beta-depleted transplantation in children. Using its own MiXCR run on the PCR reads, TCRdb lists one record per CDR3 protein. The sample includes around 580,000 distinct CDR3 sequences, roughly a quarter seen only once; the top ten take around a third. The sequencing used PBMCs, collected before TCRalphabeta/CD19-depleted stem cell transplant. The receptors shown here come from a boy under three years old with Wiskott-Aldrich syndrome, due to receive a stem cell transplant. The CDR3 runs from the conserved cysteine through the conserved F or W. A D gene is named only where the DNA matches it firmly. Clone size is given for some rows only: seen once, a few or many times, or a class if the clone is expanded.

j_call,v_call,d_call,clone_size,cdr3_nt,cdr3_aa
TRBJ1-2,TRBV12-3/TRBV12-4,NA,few,TGTGCCAGCAGCTCCCAGGGATCACTTAACTATGGCTACACCTTC,CASSSQGSLNYGYTF
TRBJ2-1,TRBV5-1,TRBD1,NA,TGCGCCAGCAGCGAACAGGGGGATGAGCAGTTCTTC,CASSEQGDEQFF
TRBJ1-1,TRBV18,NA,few,TGTGCCAGCTCACCACCTCGGGGGGGCACTGAAGCTTTCTTT,CASSPPRGGTEAFF
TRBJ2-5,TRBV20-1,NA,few,TGCAGTGCTAGAAGGGAAGAGACCCAGTACTTC,CSARREETQYF
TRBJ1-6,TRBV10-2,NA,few,TGCGCCAGCAGTGCGGGACCGATTAATTCACCCCTCCACTTT,CASSAGPINSPLHF
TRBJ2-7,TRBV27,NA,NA,TGTGCCAGCAGTTGGACAGTGGCCTACGAGCAGTACTTC,CASSWTVAYEQYF
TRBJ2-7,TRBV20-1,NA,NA,TGCAGTGCTATACAGGGATCCCCCTACGAGCAGTACTTC,CSAIQGSPYEQYF
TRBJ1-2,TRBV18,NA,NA,TGTGCCAGCTCAACCGAAGACTATGGCTACACCTTC,CASSTEDYGYTF
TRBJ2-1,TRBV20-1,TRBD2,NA,TGCAGTCCGAGGGAGGGTTCCGGGTATGAGCAGTTCTTC,CSPREGSGYEQFF
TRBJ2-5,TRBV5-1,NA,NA,TGCGCCAGCAGCTTGACAGCGTTCCAAGAGACCCAGTACTTC,CASSLTAFQETQYF
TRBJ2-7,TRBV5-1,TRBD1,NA,TGCGCCAGCAGCCCCTGGACAGGGGTGCGGGAGCAGTACTTC,CASSPWTGVREQYF
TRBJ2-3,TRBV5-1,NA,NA,TGCGCCAGCAGCTTGGGACCGGTCCGGGATACGCAGTATTTT,CASSLGPVRDTQYF
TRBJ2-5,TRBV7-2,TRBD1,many,TGTGCCAGCAGTCGGGACAGGGGGAGAGAGACCCAGTACTTC,CASSRDRGRETQYF
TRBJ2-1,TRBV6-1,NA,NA,TGTGCCAGCAGTGGCACGATAGAGCCGTACAATGAGCAGTTCTTC,CASSGTIEPYNEQFF
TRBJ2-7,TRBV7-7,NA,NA,TGTGCCAGCACCCAGGGCCAGAACTACGAGCAGTACTTC,CASTQGQNYEQYF
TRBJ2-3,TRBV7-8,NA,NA,TGTGCCAGCAGCGTCGGGACAAGGCCAAGAGATACGCAGTATTTT,CASSVGTRPRDTQYF
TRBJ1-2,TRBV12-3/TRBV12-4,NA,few,TGTGCCAGCAGTTGGAGGGACTATGGCTACACCTTC,CASSWRDYGYTF
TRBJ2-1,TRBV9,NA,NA,TGTGCCAGCAGCGTAGGAAGCGGACAATACAATGAGCAGTTCTTC,CASSVGSGQYNEQFF
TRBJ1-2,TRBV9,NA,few,TGTGCCAGCAGCGTAGAGGCAGGGGCAGACGACTATGGCTACACCTTC,CASSVEAGADDYGYTF
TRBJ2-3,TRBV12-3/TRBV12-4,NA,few,TGTGCCAGCAGTTTGATCATTGGCCGTCTCCTGGGAGATACGCAGTATTTT,CASSLIIGRLLGDTQYF
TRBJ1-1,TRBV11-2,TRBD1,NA,TGTGCCAGCAGTCGCACGGGACAGGGTGACACTGAAGCTTTCTTT,CASSRTGQGDTEAFF
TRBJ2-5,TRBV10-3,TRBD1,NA,TGTGCCATCTCAGGGGGCGTCAAAGAGACCCAGTACTTC,CAISGGVKETQYF
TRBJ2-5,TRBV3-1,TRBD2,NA,TGTGCCAGCAGCAACGGACTAGCGGGAACAGCGGTCCAAGAGACCCAGTACTTC,CASSNGLAGTAVQETQYF
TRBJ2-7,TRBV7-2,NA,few,TGTGCCAGCAGCTTAGCTGGACACGCGTACGAGCAGTACTTC,CASSLAGHAYEQYF
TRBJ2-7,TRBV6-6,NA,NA,TGTGCCAGCAGGGGGGGAGCCAACGAGCAGTACTTC,CASRGGANEQYF
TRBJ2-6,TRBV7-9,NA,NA,TGTGCCAGCAGCTTAATAGGTGGGGCCAACGTCCTGACTTTC,CASSLIGGANVLTF
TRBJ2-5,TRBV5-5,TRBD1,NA,TGTGCCAGCAGCTCTAATCAGGGGGTAGGGGAGACCCAGTACTTC,CASSSNQGVGETQYF
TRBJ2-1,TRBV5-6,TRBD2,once,TGTGCCAGCAGCTCTCGGACTAGCGGGCCTTACAATGAGCAGTTCTTC,CASSSRTSGPYNEQFF
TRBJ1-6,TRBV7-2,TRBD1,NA,TGTGCCAGCACCATCCTAACCGGGACAGGGAATAATTCACCCCTCCACTTT,CASTILTGTGNNSPLHF
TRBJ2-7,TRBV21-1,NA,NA,TGTGCCAGCCCAGGACAGGGGCCCTCCTACGAGCAGTACTTC,CASPGQGPSYEQYF
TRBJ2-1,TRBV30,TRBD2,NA,TGTGCCTGGACTAGCGGGAGGGTAATCGATTACAATGAGCAGTTCTTC,CAWTSGRVIDYNEQFF
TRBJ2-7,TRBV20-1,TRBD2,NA,TGCAGTGCGGGGAGCGGGAGGGGCCCCTACGAGCAGTACTTC,CSAGSGRGPYEQYF
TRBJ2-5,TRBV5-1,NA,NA,TGCGCCAGCAGCTTGATGGGGACTGGGCAAGAGACCCAGTACTTC,CASSLMGTGQETQYF
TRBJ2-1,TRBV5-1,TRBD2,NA,TGCGCCAGCAGCTTGGCCCCGGGAGCGGGAGGGCCATCATGCATCCAGTTCTTC,CASSLAPGAGGPSCIQFF
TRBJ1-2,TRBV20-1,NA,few,TGCAGTGCTGAGGAGCGAGGCTATGGCTACACCTTC,CSAEERGYGYTF
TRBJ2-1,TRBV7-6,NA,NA,TGTGCCAGCAGCCCCAGACAGGTCGGCGAGCAGTTCTTC,CASSPRQVGEQFF
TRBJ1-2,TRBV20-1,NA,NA,TGCAGTGCTAGAGTCCTTTCGGGCGAGTTTCTTGGCTACACCTTC,CSARVLSGEFLGYTF
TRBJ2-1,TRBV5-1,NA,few,TGCGCCAGCAGCTTGGCCCGAGTGGGGTCCTACAATGAGCAGTTCTTC,CASSLARVGSYNEQFF
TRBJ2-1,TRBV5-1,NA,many,TGCGCCAGCAGCGGCGGACTAAATGAGCAGTTCTTC,CASSGGLNEQFF
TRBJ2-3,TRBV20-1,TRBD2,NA,TGCAGTGCTAGTGGGACTAGTTGGGGTAGTATGGATACGCAGTATTTT,CSASGTSWGSMDTQYF
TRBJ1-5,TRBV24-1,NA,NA,TGTGCCACCAGTGAAAGGGACATCAATCAGCCCCAGCATTTT,CATSERDINQPQHF
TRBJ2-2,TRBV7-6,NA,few,TGTGCCAGCAGGGATTCCGGGGAGCTGTTTTTT,CASRDSGELFF
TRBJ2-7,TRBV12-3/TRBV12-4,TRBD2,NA,TGTGCCAGCAGTTTGCGCGGGAGATCTTACTACGAGCAGTACTTC,CASSLRGRSYYEQYF
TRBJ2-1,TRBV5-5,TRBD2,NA,TGTGCCAGCAGATCCGGGACCCCAACGGGGGGCAATGAGCAGTTCTTC,CASRSGTPTGGNEQFF
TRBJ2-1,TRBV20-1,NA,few,TGCAGTGCCTCGACAGACTACAATGAGCAGTTCTTC,CSASTDYNEQFF
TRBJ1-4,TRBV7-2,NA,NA,TGTGCCAGCAGCCGCCAGACCAATGAAAAACTGTTTTTT,CASSRQTNEKLFF
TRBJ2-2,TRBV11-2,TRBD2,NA,TGTGCCAGCAGCTTAAAGCTAGCGGGAGGCGCGAGCGGGGAGCTGTTTTTT,CASSLKLAGGASGELFF
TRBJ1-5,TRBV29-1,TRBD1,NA,TGCAGCGTCACGACAGGGAGTAGGGATCAGCCCCAGCATTTT,CSVTTGSRDQPQHF
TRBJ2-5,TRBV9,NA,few,TGTGCCAGCAGCGCGAGAACTCAGGGGTATATGGAGACCCAGTACTTC,CASSARTQGYMETQYF
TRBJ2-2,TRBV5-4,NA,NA,TGTGCCAGCGGGGACACCTTGAACACCGGGGAGCTGTTTTTT,CASGDTLNTGELFF
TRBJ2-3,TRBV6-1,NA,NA,TGTGCCAGCAGCCGCGTCGCTGTCCGGGATACGCAGTATTTT,CASSRVAVRDTQYF
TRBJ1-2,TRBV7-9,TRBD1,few,TGTGCCAGCACCCCTGGGACAGGGGTTTTCCACTTC,CASTPGTGVFHF
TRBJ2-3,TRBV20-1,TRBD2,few,TGCAGTGCTGAAGCGGGAGGGATTACAGATACGCAGTATTTT,CSAEAGGITDTQYF